Following are 20 T cell receptor beta chains from one sample sequenced in a study of Ad26.COV2.S vaccination and SARS-CoV-2 variants. Profiled with immunoSEQ multiplex PCR; TCRdb holds only in-frame clones, not every one. Seen here are hundreds of thousands of clones, around 86% observed once, and the top ten hold 3.4%. Treatment defined: roughly 20 received Ad26.COV2.S at low or high dose, single or two shots; about 5 received placebo; per-sample allocation not given. Vaccine and placebo recipients were sampled on day 63 after the first injection. The sequenced sample was peripheral blood, obtained in a trial of Ad26.COV2.S vaccine versus placebo. These receptors all come from a person aged 18 to 59 who received the Ad26.COV2.S COVID-19 vaccine or a placebo.

The genes are TRBV4-3 and TRBJ1-1; tentatively, D is TRBD1 (6 bases). The V gene's germline CDR1 is LGHNA and CDR2 YSLEER. V lost 0 bases, J lost 0 bases, and 8 bases lay in between. The CDR3 sequence is 15 residues long. The DNA for the CDR3 is TGCGCCAGCAGCCAAGAGGGGACAATGAACACTGAAGCTTTCTTT. Translating gives CASSQEGTMNTEAFF.

The genes are TRBV12-5 and TRBJ1-3, with 9 bases matching TRBD1. Germline values: CDR1 LGHNT, CDR2 FRNRAP. The CDR3 consists of 19 residues. V trimming: 3 bases; J trimming: 1 base; junction bases outside the gene matches: 13. CDR3 nucleotides: TGTGCTAGTGGTTTCCCGGGACAGGGAGCTTGGACGTCTGGAAACACCATATATTTT. Protein product: CASGFPGQGAWTSGNTIYF. Drawing the rest from reference TRBV12-5 and TRBJ1-3, the complete variable domain is DARVTQTPRHKVTEMGQEVTMRCQPILGHNTVFWYRQTMMQGLELLAYFRNRAPLDDSGMPKDRFSAEMPDATLATLKIQPSEPRDSAVYFCASGFPGQGAWTSGNTIYFGEGSWLTVV.

The chain uses TRBV5-1 and TRBJ2-7; either TRBD1 or TRBD2 may supply D (5 bases each). This CDR3 contains 13 residues. Trimming cost V 5 bases and J 3 bases, with 12 bases left between them. Germline CDR1 and CDR2: SGHRS and YFSETQ. The CDR3 reads CASSFLGGYEQYF. DNA for the CDR3: TGCGCCAGCAGTTTCCTTGGGGGCTACGAGCAGTACTTC.

V and J are TRBV7-2 and TRBJ1-2, with D possibly being TRBD1 (6 bases). CDR1 and CDR2 (germline): SGHTA, FQGNSA. V was shortened by 3 bases and J by 2 bases, with 13 bases between the two germline ends. This CDR3 is built from 15 residues. The CDR3 reads CASSFGPGENYGYTF. The DNA for the CDR3 is TGTGCCAGCAGCTTTGGTCCAGGGGAGAACTATGGCTACACCTTC. Full variable domain (rest looked up from reference TRBV7-2 and TRBJ1-2): GAGVSQSPSNKVTEKGKDVELRCDPISGHTALYWYRQSLGQGLEFLIYFQGNSAPDKSGLPSDRFSAERTGGSVSTLTIQRTQQEDSAVYLCASSFGPGENYGYTFGSGTRLTVV.

The chain couples TRBV18 to TRBJ1-5; possible D gene TRBD1, 6 bases. Trimming took off 6 bases at V and 7 bases at J, with 16 bases between the two ends. From germline, CDR1 is KGHSH and CDR2 LQKENI. The CDR3 runs 14 residues. The CDR3 is CASSLLQGKQPQHF. The CDR3, as DNA: TGTGCCAGCTCTTTACTACAGGGTAAACAGCCCCAGCATTTT.

The V call is TRBV19, the J call TRBJ1-1; perhaps TRBD1 as D (6 bases). V lost 7 bases and J lost 12, with 18 bases in between. Germline-derived CDR1 and CDR2 are LNHDA and SQIVND (reference sequence). There are 12 residues in the CDR3. DNA of the CDR3: TGTGCCAGTACCTCGGACAGCCCAGGGCCTTTCTTT. This encodes CASTSDSPGPFF.

The chain uses TRBV5-4 and TRBJ1-2; D possibly corresponds to TRBD1 (6 bases). The length of the CDR3 is 13 residues. Germline V lookup: CDR1 SGHNT, CDR2 YYREEE (reference sequence). Trimming took off 3 bases at V and 0 bases at J, with 6 bases between the two ends. The CDR3 DNA sequence: TGTGCCAGCAGCTGGGACACTAACTATGGCTACACCTTC. Its translation is CASSWDTNYGYTF.

The chain couples TRBV5-1 to TRBJ1-1; TRBD1 might be the D (5 bases). The germline V and J ends were trimmed by 3 bases and 1 base, with 13 bases remaining between them. The CDR3 contains 15 residues. The germline V gene has CDR1 SGHRS and CDR2 YFSETQ. The CDR3 protein is CASSSYGGPNTEAFF. CDR3 in DNA: TGCGCCAGCAGCTCATATGGGGGACCGAACACTGAAGCTTTCTTT.

This clone came up once. The rearrangement joins TRBV11-3 to TRBJ2-1; TRBD1 matches at 9 bases. Germline V gene lookup returns CDR1 SGHNT and CDR2 YENEEA. Trimming at V came to 6 bases and at J to 4 bases, leaving 10 bases not matched to a gene. The CDR3 spans 16 residues. This chain's CDR3 is CASSSQQGASYNEQFF. DNA for the CDR3: TGTGCCAGCAGTTCACAACAGGGGGCGAGTTACAATGAGCAGTTCTTC.

This rearrangement joins TRBV10-3 to TRBJ1-2; 9 bases agree with TRBD1. Per the germline V gene, CDR1 is ENHRY and CDR2 is SYGVKD. Losses at the gene ends were 6 bases for V and 0 bases for J; bases not matched to a gene: 5. This CDR3 region has 15 residues. The CDR3 region has the DNA TGTGCCATCAGGCGGGGGACAGGGACTAACTATGGCTACACCTTC. It encodes CAIRRGTGTNYGYTF.

The sample holds one count of this clone. V usage is TRBV6-2 or TRBV6-3 and J usage is TRBJ2-1, with D uncertain. The V end lost 7 bases, the J end lost 6 bases, and 25 bases lay between the germline ends. The CDR3 loop spans 17 amino acids. The germline gives CDR1 MNHEY, CDR2 SVGEGT. CDR3 sequence reads: CASIPFSRPLRINEQFF. Written as DNA, the CDR3 is TGTGCCAGCATCCCCTTTTCGAGGCCACTTCGGATCAATGAGCAGTTCTTC.

This clone was picked up one time. V and J are TRBV5-1 and TRBJ2-7; D perhaps matches TRBD2 (7 bases). The germline V gene encodes CDR1 SGHRS and CDR2 YFSETQ. The CDR3 has 15 amino acids. V was cut by 0 bases and J by 4 bases, with 14 bases left in between. CDR3 region: CASSLEPGGPYEQYF. The CDR3 DNA reads TGCGCCAGCAGCTTGGAGCCGGGGGGCCCGTACGAGCAGTACTTC.

The chain recombines TRBV19 with TRBJ2-7; 7 positions match TRBD1. CDR3 length equals 14 residues. Germline values: CDR1 LNHDA, CDR2 SQIVND (reference sequence). Trimming cost V 2 bases and J 2 bases; bases outside gene matches: 3. CDR3 sequence (DNA): TGTGCCAGTAGTATACGACAGGGAACCTACGAGCAGTACTTC. As protein: CASSIRQGTYEQYF.

The J gene is TRBJ1-1, the V gene TRBV19; 8 bases are shared with TRBD1. This CDR3 spans 13 amino acids. In germline, CDR1 is LNHDA, CDR2 SQIVND (reference sequence). With V trimmed by 9 bases and J by 4 bases, 7 bases remained unmatched. Here the CDR3 reads CASRQTGVTEAFF. CDR3 nucleotide sequence: TGTGCCAGCAGACAGACAGGGGTCACTGAAGCTTTCTTT.

V usage is TRBV4-1 and J usage is TRBJ1-1, with TRBD1 matching over 8 bases. Germline V gene data show CDR1 as MGHRA and CDR2 as YSYEKL. V shed 3 bases and J 2 bases; nucleotides not matched to a gene: 8. CDR3 size: 16 residues. The CDR3 nucleotides are TGCGCCAGCAGCCATGTTCCGGGACAGGAAAACACTGAAGCTTTCTTT. This encodes CASSHVPGQENTEAFF.

V usage is TRBV6-2 or TRBV6-3 and J usage is TRBJ1-1; D ambiguous. This CDR3 is built from 14 residues. The V gene's germline CDR1 is MNHEY and CDR2 SVGEGT. The V gene lost 2 bases and the J gene lost 1 base, with 8 bases spanning the gap. This chain's CDR3 is CASSYRQSNTEAFF. The DNA for the CDR3 is TGTGCCAGCAGTTACCGGCAGTCGAACACTGAAGCTTTCTTT.

V usage is TRBV30 and J usage is TRBJ1-2; TRBD1 agrees at 11 bases. V gave up 3 bases and J gave up 1 base; unmatched junction bases: 10. The germline V gene has CDR1 GTSNPN and CDR2 SVGIG (reference sequence). This CDR3 contains 17 residues. As DNA, the CDR3 is TGTGCCTGGAGAAAAACGTCCGGGACAGGGGGTAACTATGGCTACACCTTC. It specifies CAWRKTSGTGGNYGYTF.

The chain recombines TRBV29-1 with TRBJ2-1; D not resolved. Trimming stripped 1 base from V and 6 bases from J, with 7 bases between. From germline, CDR1 is SQVTM and CDR2 ANQGSEA. This CDR3 is 12 amino acids long. The CDR3 region is CSVEGGINEQFF. CDR3 nucleotides: TGCAGCGTTGAAGGAGGAATCAATGAGCAGTTCTTC.

The chain links TRBV7-3 to TRBJ1-6; 7 positions agree with TRBD1. Unmatched junction bases numbered 3, after V lost 3 bases and J lost 4 bases. The length of the CDR3 is 15 residues. CDR1 and CDR2 (germline): SGHTA, FQGTGA. Here the CDR3 DNA reads TGTGCCAGCAGCTTGACGACAGGGTATAATTCACCCCTCCACTTT. As protein: CASSLTTGYNSPLHF.

V usage is TRBV15 and J usage is TRBJ1-1; D not certain. This CDR3 is built from 14 residues. Germline CDR1 LNHNV, CDR2 YYDKDF (reference sequence). V dropped 7 bases and J dropped 6 bases, with 18 bases sitting between them. CDR3 residues: CATTLGPGGAEAFF. In nucleotides, the CDR3 is TGTGCCACCACATTAGGACCCGGCGGCGCTGAAGCTTTCTTT.